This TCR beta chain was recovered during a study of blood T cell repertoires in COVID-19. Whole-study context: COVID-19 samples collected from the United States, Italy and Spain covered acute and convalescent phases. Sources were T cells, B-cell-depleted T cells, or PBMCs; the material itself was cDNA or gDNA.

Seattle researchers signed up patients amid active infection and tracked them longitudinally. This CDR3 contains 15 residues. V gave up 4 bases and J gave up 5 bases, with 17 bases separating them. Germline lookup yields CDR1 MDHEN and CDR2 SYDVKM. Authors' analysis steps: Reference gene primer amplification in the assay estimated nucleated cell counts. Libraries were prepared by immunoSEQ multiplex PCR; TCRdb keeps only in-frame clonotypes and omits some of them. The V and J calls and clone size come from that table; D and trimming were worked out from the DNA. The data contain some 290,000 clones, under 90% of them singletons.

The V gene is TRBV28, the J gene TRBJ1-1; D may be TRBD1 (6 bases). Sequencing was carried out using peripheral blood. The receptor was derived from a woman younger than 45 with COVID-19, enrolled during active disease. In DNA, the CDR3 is TGTGCCAGCAGTTCACACTCCAGGGGTACAACTGAAGCTTTCTTT. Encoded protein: CASSSHSRGTTEAFF.